Shown below are 30 T cell receptor beta chains from a single sample sequenced in a study of blood T cell repertoires in COVID-19. Assay used: immunoSEQ multiplex PCR; TCRdb lists only in-frame clones, some missing. The sample consists of 450,000 to 500,000 clones, roughly nine tenths of them appearing once. The specimen sequenced was PBMCs or T cells enriched from blood (not recorded which). These TCRs come from a woman aged 55-69 years who had recovered from COVID-19.

This chain joins TRBV24-1 and TRBJ2-5, with TRBD2 matching over 8 bases. The CDR3 sequence is 13 residues long. Losses at the gene ends were 9 bases for V and 2 bases for J; bases not matched to a gene: 4. Germline V lookup: CDR1 KGHDR, CDR2 SFDVKD. For the CDR3, the DNA is TGTGCCACCCGCCGGGGGGGGCAAGAGACCCAGTACTTC. This translates into CATRRGGQETQYF.

V and J are TRBV24-1 and TRBJ1-4, with TRBD1 matching 9 bases. The CDR3 has 16 residues. Germline lookup yields CDR1 KGHDR and CDR2 SFDVKD. The ends lost 3 bases at V and 7 bases at J; junction bases unmatched: 8. CDR3 coding DNA: TGTGCCACCAGTGATACCTCCGACAGGGGGGGTGAAAAACTGTTTTTT. Amino acids: CATSDTSDRGGEKLFF.

V is TRBV7-2 and J is TRBJ2-1, with 7 bases lining up with TRBD2. Trimming took 4 bases from V and 0 from J; bases not matched to a gene: 9. Per the germline V gene, CDR1 is SGHTA and CDR2 is FQGNSA. This CDR3 has 17 residues. The CDR3 is CASSSPVGGGSYNEQFF. In DNA form, the CDR3 reads TGTGCCAGCAGCTCGCCAGTGGGGGGGGGCTCCTACAATGAGCAGTTCTTC.

The V call is TRBV11-2, the J call TRBJ2-7, with D perhaps TRBD1 (6 bases). CDR1 SGHAT and CDR2 FQNNGV come from the germline V gene. The CDR3 is 15 amino acids. Trimming removed 5 bases from V and 3 bases from J, with 17 bases in between. As DNA, the CDR3 is TGTGCCAGCAGCACAAATAGACAGGTATACTACGAGCAGTACTTC. It is translated as CASSTNRQVYYEQYF.

This chain connects TRBV12-5 to TRBJ2-5, with TRBD1 matching over 7 bases. Trimming removed 1 base from V and 2 bases from J; junction bases left unmatched: 7. The CDR3 runs to 16 residues. CDR1 LGHNT and CDR2 FRNRAP come from the germline V gene. CDR3 sequence reads: CASGLAPGTAQETQYF. For the CDR3, the DNA is TGTGCTAGTGGTTTGGCCCCCGGGACAGCTCAAGAGACCCAGTACTTC.

This chain uses TRBV9 with TRBJ2-5; 7 bases align to TRBD1. With 5 bases clipped from V and 5 bases from J, the junction kept 9 bases outside the gene matches. CDR1 and CDR2 from the germline V gene are SGDLS and YYNGEE. The CDR3 spans 14 residues. The CDR3 DNA follows: TGTGCCAGCAGTCCGGGACAGAGTCTCGAGACCCAGTACTTC. Its protein product is CASSPGQSLETQYF.

The gene calls are TRBV18 and TRBJ1-4; 7 bases map to TRBD1. The length of the CDR3 is 14 residues. Germline lookup yields CDR1 KGHSH and CDR2 LQKENI. J gave up 3 bases and V 5 bases, and 3 bases lay outside the gene matches. In DNA, the CDR3 is TGTGCCAGCTCAGACAGGGTTTCTAATGAAAAACTGTTTTTT. This translates into CASSDRVSNEKLFF.

The V gene is TRBV29-1, the J gene TRBJ2-7; 7 nucleotides match TRBD2. V was pared by 6 bases and J by 3 bases, with 5 bases of the junction left unmatched. The germline V gene encodes CDR1 SQVTM and CDR2 ANQGSEA. The CDR3 totals 12 residues. This CDR3 reads CSVRTGGYEQYF. CDR3 DNA: TGCAGCGTGCGGACGGGGGGCTACGAGCAGTACTTC.

This chain links TRBV7-8 with TRBJ2-2; 9 bases align to TRBD2. V shed 5 bases, J shed 2 bases, and the junction held 9 bases outside the gene matches. CDR3 length: 17 amino acids. CDR1 SGHVS and CDR2 FQNEAQ come from the germline V gene. The CDR3 DNA follows: TGTGCCAGCAGCCGTAGCGGGGGCCTTTTTAACACCGGGGAGCTGTTTTTT. This encodes CASSRSGGLFNTGELFF.

V is TRBV5-6 and J is TRBJ2-7, with a possible D match to TRBD2 (5 bases). The CDR3 length is 13 residues. CDR1 and CDR2 from the germline V gene are SGHDT and YYEEEE. V lost 4 bases, J lost 6 bases, and 14 bases lay in between. CDR3: CASSGGPTLEQYV. CDR3 sequence (DNA): TGTGCCAGCAGCGGAGGCCCGACCCTCGAGCAGTACGTC.

In this sample, this clone turned up a few times. The chain links TRBV9 to TRBJ1-3; D is undetermined. V lost 2 bases and J lost 4, with 10 bases in between. Germline V gene lookup returns CDR1 SGDLS and CDR2 YYNGEE. The CDR3 covers 14 residues. This CDR3 reads CASSVEGSGNTIYF. The CDR3 DNA reads as TGTGCCAGCAGCGTGGAGGGCTCCGGAAACACCATATATTTT. Filled out from reference TRBV9 and TRBJ1-3, the complete variable domain reads DSGVTQTPKHLITATGQRVTLRCSPRSGDLSVYWYQQSLDQGLQFLIQYYNGEERAKGNILERFSAQQFPDLHSELNLSSLELGDSALYFCASSVEGSGNTIYFGEGSWLTVV.

This chain joins TRBV15 and TRBJ1-2; a possible D gene is TRBD1 (5 bases). Germline assignment: CDR1 LNHNV and CDR2 YYDKDF (reference sequence). This CDR3 spans 15 amino acids. V lost 1 base and J 2 bases, leaving 11 bases between the germline ends. CDR3 residues: CATSRGDSLNYGYTF. DNA for the CDR3: TGTGCCACCAGCAGAGGGGACTCTTTAAACTATGGCTACACCTTC.

V is TRBV7-2 and J is TRBJ1-2; the D is unclear. Germline lookup yields CDR1 SGHTA and CDR2 FQGNSA. The CDR3 is 12 amino acids. The V and J ends lost 4 bases and 6 bases respectively, with 9 bases between them. CDR3 bases: TGTGCCAGCAGCTCACTATTTAATGGCTACACCTTC. Amino acid sequence: CASSSLFNGYTF.

The DNA of the CDR3 is TGTGCCAGCAGTTTATCCCGGGGAGGCTACACCTTC. This gives the protein CASSLSRGGYTF. V is TRBV27 and J is TRBJ1-2; D is undetermined. V was clipped by 0 bases and J by 8 bases, with 7 bases between them. CDR1 is MNHEY and CDR2 is SMNVEV in the germline V gene (reference sequence). This CDR3 is 12 amino acids long.

This clone was counted a few times. The V and J genes are TRBV10-3 and TRBJ1-1; 7 bases map to TRBD1. The CDR3 spans 15 residues. V was clipped by 3 bases and J by 0 bases; unmatched bases: 4. Germline V CDR1 and CDR2: ENHRY, SYGVKD. The CDR3 DNA follows: TGTGCCATCAGTGAATGGGACAGATTGAACACTGAAGCTTTCTTT. It translates to CAISEWDRLNTEAFF.

The rearrangement uses TRBV19 and TRBJ1-2; D perhaps matches TRBD1 (6 bases). CDR1 and CDR2 (germline): LNHDA, SQIVND (reference sequence). The CDR3 covers 17 residues. Trimming stripped 5 bases from V and 3 bases from J, with 22 bases between. The CDR3 nucleotides are TGTGCCAGTAGTCCTCTCGGGGGGGGGACACGGGACTATGGCTACACCTTC. As protein: CASSPLGGGTRDYGYTF.

The gene calls are TRBV7-2 and TRBJ2-2; no definite D call. The germline gives CDR1 SGHTA, CDR2 FQGNSA. Trimming cost V 7 bases and J 4 bases, with 10 bases left between them. The CDR3 contains 13 residues. The CDR3 DNA sequence: TGTGCCAGCACCAAGAGGTTCACCGGGGAGCTGTTTTTT. This translates into CASTKRFTGELFF.

The V and J genes are TRBV12-3 or TRBV12-4 and TRBJ1-5; no clear D gene. V was trimmed by 5 bases and J by 7 bases, leaving 12 bases between them. The CDR3 contains 13 residues. The CDR3 region has the DNA TGTGCCAGCAGTATTGACGTCGGGCAGCCCCAGCATTTT. Protein product: CASSIDVGQPQHF.

J is TRBJ2-7 and V is TRBV7-2; no clear D. Germline-derived CDR1 and CDR2 are SGHTA and FQGNSA. V was shortened by 2 bases and J by 8 bases, with 10 bases between the two germline ends. The CDR3 contains 12 residues. The chain's CDR3 is CASSLSRQQQYF. For the CDR3, the DNA is TGTGCCAGCAGCTTATCTAGGCAACAGCAGTACTTC.

This chain connects TRBV7-5 to TRBJ2-7; the listed D gene, TRBD2, was not tested against the DNA. TRBV7-5 is labeled a pseudogene. The CDR3 contains 14 residues. The CDR3 DNA is TGTGCCAGAAGCCCCCGCGGGAGCTCCTACGAGCAGTACGTC. Protein product: CARSPRGSSYEQYV.

A remark on this clone: This sample includes further DNA sequences coding for the same CDR3. This chain connects TRBV5-1 to TRBJ1-1; 7 bases map to TRBD1. Germline CDR1 is SGHRS and CDR2 is YFSETQ. With V trimmed by 4 bases and J by 1 base, 4 bases remained unmatched. CDR3 length equals 14 residues. CDR3 DNA sequence: TGCGCCAGCAGCCCAACAGGGGAGAACACTGAAGCTTTCTTT. Protein sequence: CASSPTGENTEAFF.

This chain connects TRBV7-6 to TRBJ2-1; unclear D gene. Germline V gene data show CDR1 as SGHVS and CDR2 as FNYEAQ. V gave up 3 bases and J gave up 3 bases, with 6 bases separating them. The CDR3 length is 13 residues. DNA for the CDR3: TGTGCCAGCAGCTTCGGAGACTACAATGAGCAGTTCTTC. Amino acids: CASSFGDYNEQFF.

The chain carries TRBV19 and TRBJ1-1; TRBD1 might be the D (6 bases). The length of the CDR3 is 14 residues. V gave up 3 bases and J gave up 4 bases, with 12 bases separating them. CDR1 is LNHDA, CDR2 SQIVND, per germline (reference sequence). The CDR3 spells CASSMQQGSTEAFF. Written as DNA, the CDR3 is TGTGCCAGTAGTATGCAACAGGGTAGCACTGAAGCTTTCTTT.

The chain carries TRBV7-9 and TRBJ2-2; 9 nucleotides agree with TRBD1. The V gene end was trimmed by 4 bases and the J gene end by 4 bases; junction bases not matched to a gene: 10. The CDR3 loop spans 17 amino acids. Germline assignment: CDR1 SEHNR and CDR2 FQNEAQ (reference sequence). As DNA, the CDR3 is TGTGCCAGCAGCTATTCCCGACAGGGGGGGTCCACCGGGGAGCTGTTTTTT. Encoded protein: CASSYSRQGGSTGELFF. The complete variable domain, with remaining parts taken from reference TRBV7-9 and TRBJ2-2, reads DTGVSQNPRHKITKRGQNVTFRCDPISEHNRLYWYRQTLGQGPEFLTYFQNEAQLEKSRLLSDRFSAERPKGSFSTLEIQRTEQGDSAMYLCASSYSRQGGSTGELFFGEGSRLTVL.

The chain carries TRBV9 and TRBJ1-6; 9 nucleotides agree with TRBD1. The CDR3 runs to 15 residues. Per the germline V gene, CDR1 is SGDLS and CDR2 is YYNGEE. The junction had 8 bases not matched to a gene; V was cut back by 4 bases and J by 9 bases. This CDR3 reads CASSIGQGLGSPLHF. The CDR3 DNA sequence: TGTGCCAGCAGCATAGGACAGGGGCTGGGTTCACCCCTCCACTTT.

V usage is TRBV28 and J usage is TRBJ1-1; D is undetermined. Trimming took 3 bases from V and 7 from J, leaving 18 bases between them. CDR3 length equals 15 residues. Germline values: CDR1 MDHEN, CDR2 SYDVKM. The CDR3 nucleotides are TGTGCCAGCAGTTTGCCCAAACACGGGAGCTATGAAGCTTTCTTT. Translation: CASSLPKHGSYEAFF.

The chain joins TRBV29-1 to TRBJ1-2, with D perhaps TRBD1 (6 bases). Germline CDR1 is SQVTM and CDR2 is ANQGSEA. V dropped 7 bases and J dropped 5 bases, with 11 bases sitting between them. The CDR3 consists of 11 residues. The CDR3 loop reads CSADQGYGYTF. CDR3 bases: TGCAGCGCCGACCAGGGGTATGGCTACACCTTC. The full variable domain, rest sourced from reference TRBV29-1 and TRBJ1-2, is SAVISQKPSRDICQRGTSLTIQCQVDSQVTMMFWYRQQPGQSLTLIATANQGSEATYESGFVIDKFPISRPNLTFSTLTVSNMSPEDSSIYLCSADQGYGYTFGSGTRLTVV.

The chain has TRBV2 and TRBJ1-1; TRBD1 matches 9 bases. The CDR3 is made up of 14 amino acids. CDR1 is SNHLY, CDR2 FYNNEI, per germline. V was clipped by 8 bases and J by 5 bases; unmatched bases: 9. The CDR3 loop is CASRLDRGGTEAFF. DNA of the CDR3: TGTGCCAGCCGACTAGACAGGGGGGGTACTGAAGCTTTCTTT.

This chain connects TRBV4-1 to TRBJ1-4; D is unresolved. This CDR3 contains 14 residues. Trimming removed 4 bases at V and 8 bases at J, with 14 bases between. Germline CDR1 MGHRA, CDR2 YSYEKL. CDR3 amino acids: CASSPGEMPEKLFF. DNA for the CDR3: TGCGCCAGCAGCCCGGGAGAGATGCCCGAAAAACTGTTTTTT.

This clone was detected once. The V and J genes are TRBV5-1 and TRBJ2-3; 7 bases agree with TRBD1. CDR1 is SGHRS and CDR2 is YFSETQ in the germline V gene. The CDR3 spans 18 residues. Unmatched junction bases numbered 15, after V lost 5 bases and J lost 0 bases. The CDR3 DNA sequence: TGCGCCAGCAGGTCACCGGGACAGTTAACTTCTAGCACAGATACGCAGTATTTT. Amino acid sequence: CASRSPGQLTSSTDTQYF.